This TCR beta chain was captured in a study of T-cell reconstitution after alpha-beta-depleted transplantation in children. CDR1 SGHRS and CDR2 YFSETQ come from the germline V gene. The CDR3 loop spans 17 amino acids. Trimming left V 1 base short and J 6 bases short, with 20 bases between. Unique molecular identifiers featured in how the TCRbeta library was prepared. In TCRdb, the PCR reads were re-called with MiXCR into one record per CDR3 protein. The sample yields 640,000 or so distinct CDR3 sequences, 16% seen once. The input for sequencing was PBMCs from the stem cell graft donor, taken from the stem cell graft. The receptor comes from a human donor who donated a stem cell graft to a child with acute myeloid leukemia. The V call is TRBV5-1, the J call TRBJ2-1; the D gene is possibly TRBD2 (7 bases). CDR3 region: CASSLIEGGPGPNEQFF. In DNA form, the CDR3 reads TGCGCCAGCAGCTTGATTGAGGGGGGGCCCGGTCCCAATGAGCAGTTCTTC.